The sequence of this T cell receptor beta chain was determined in a study of T-cell memory formation after mild COVID-19. Study-wide results and caveats: The study found balanced CD4/CD8 in clones contracting day 15 to 85 and a CD4+ lean in later expanders. Shrinking CD4+ clones resided mostly in CM and EM, and CD8+ ones in EMRA. Nothing showed for sure that second-wave clones peaking on day 37 were SARS-CoV-2 specific.

TCR alpha and TCR beta cDNA libraries carrying sample barcodes and UMIs were produced by 5'RACE using constant-segment primers. TCRdb reprocessed the 5' RACE reads via MiXCR and lists one record per CDR3 protein. Of 470,000 or so distinct CDR3 sequences detected, about 20% appear once; the ten largest clones hold around 8%. This CDR3 is 11 amino acids long. This clonotype turned up a few times. Antigen: not known. This clonotype originated in an adult woman who had mild COVID-19 (a few samples of this study predate the infection). Cell type and time point are not known. The V call is TRBV21-1, the J call TRBJ2-7. TRBV21-1 counts as a pseudogene. Sequenced sample: PBMCs or a T cell subset sorted from them (not recorded which). The CDR3 sequence: CASPGPYEQYF. CDR3 DNA: TGTGCCAGCCCAGGACCCTACGAGCAGTACTTC.